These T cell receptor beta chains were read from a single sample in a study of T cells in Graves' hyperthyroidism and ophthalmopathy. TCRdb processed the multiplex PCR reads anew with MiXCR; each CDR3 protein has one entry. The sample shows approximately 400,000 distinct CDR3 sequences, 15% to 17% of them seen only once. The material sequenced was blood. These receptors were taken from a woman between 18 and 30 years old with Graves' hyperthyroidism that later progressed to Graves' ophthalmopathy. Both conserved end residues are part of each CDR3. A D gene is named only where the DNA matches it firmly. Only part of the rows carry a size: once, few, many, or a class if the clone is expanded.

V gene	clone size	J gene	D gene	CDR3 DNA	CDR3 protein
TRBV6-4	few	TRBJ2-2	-	TGTGCCAGCAGCCCGGGTGAGGTGGGCACCGGGGAGCTGTTTTTT	CASSPGEVGTGELFF
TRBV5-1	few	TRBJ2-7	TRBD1	TGCGCCAGCAGCAGACAGGGTAGGTCCTACGAGCAGTACTTC	CASSRQGRSYEQYF
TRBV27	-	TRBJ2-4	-	TGTGCCAGCAGTGATTTAAGGGTTGCCAAAAACATTCAGTACTTC	CASSDLRVAKNIQYF
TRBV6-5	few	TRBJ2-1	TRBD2	TGTGCCAGCAGTTACCAAGGACTAGCCCTTAATGATGAGCAGTTCTTC	CASSYQGLALNDEQFF
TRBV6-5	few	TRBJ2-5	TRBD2	TGTGCCAGCAGTTACTTGGCGGGAGCAGAGACCCAGTACTTC	CASSYLAGAETQYF
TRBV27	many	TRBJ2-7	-	TGTGCCAGCAGCCATACTCTTCGTCCCTACGAGCAGTACTTC	CASSHTLRPYEQYF
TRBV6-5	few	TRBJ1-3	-	TGTGCCAGCAGTTACGACTTGGGGGACGGAAACACCATATATTTT	CASSYDLGDGNTIYF
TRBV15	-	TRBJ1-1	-	TGTGCCACCAGGGACGAATTTGGGGACACTGAAGCTTTCTTT	CATRDEFGDTEAFF
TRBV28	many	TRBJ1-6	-	TGTGCCAGCACCCTCGGTGAATATAATTCACCCCTCCACTTT	CASTLGEYNSPLHF
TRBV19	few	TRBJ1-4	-	TGTGCCAGTAGCAAGGGGGCAACTAATGAAAAACTGTTTTTT	CASSKGATNEKLFF
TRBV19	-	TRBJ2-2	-	TGTGCCAGTAGTATGGATCCTGCTGGTTCCGGGGAGCTGTTTTTT	CASSMDPAGSGELFF
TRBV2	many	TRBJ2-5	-	TGTGCCAGCAGGGACCCCTTCGAGGAAGAGACCCAGTACTTC	CASRDPFEEETQYF
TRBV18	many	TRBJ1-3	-	TGTGCCAGCTCAAAGATGTGGGCCGAAGCGGAGGACACCATATATTTT	CASSKMWAEAEDTIYF
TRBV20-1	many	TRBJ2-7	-	TGCAGTGCTAGAGACCTGTCCTACGAGCAGTACTTC	CSARDLSYEQYF
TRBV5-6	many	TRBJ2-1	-	TGTGCCAGCAGCTATCAAAGCTCCTACAATGAGCAGTTCTTC	CASSYQSSYNEQFF
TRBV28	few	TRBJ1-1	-	TGTGCCAGCAGTGCACTCAGGGTGGGAGACACTGAAGCTTTCTTT	CASSALRVGDTEAFF
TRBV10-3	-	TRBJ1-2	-	TGTGCCATCAGTGAATTTTCAGAAAATTATGGCTACACCTTC	CAISEFSENYGYTF
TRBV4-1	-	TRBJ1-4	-	TGCGCCAGCAGCCAAGATCTTGGGTCTAATGAAAAACTGTTTTTT	CASSQDLGSNEKLFF
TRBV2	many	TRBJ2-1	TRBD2	TGTGCCAGCAACCTGGGACTAGCGGCTAACAATGAGCAGTTCTTC	CASNLGLAANNEQFF
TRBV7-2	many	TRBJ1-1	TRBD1	TGTGCCAGCTCAGGGGGCAGGGAAGCTTTCTTT	CASSGGREAFF
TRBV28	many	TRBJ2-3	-	TGTGCCAGCAGTTTTCCCGGGGAAGATACGCAGTATTTT	CASSFPGEDTQYF
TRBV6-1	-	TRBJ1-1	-	TGTGCCAGCAGTGAAGCCGAGACTGAAGCTTTCTTT	CASSEAETEAFF
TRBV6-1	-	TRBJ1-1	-	TGTGCCAGCACTCCGGAAACTCCTGAAGCTTTCTTT	CASTPETPEAFF
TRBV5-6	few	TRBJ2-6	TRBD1	TGTGCCAGCAGCCCCGGGACAGGGAGCTCTGGGGCCAACGTCCTGACTTTC	CASSPGTGSSGANVLTF
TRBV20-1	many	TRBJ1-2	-	TGCAGTGCTATGCCGGGAACTTCCTATGGCTACACCTTC	CSAMPGTSYGYTF
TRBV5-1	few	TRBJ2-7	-	TGCGCCAGCAGCTTGGGGCAGCCCAAGGGGGTAGCTTCCTACGAGCAGTACTTC	CASSLGQPKGVASYEQYF
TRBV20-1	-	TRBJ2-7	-	TGCAGTGCTAGAGCTCCTCTTATGGAGCAGTACTTC	CSARAPLMEQYF
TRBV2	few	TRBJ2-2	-	TGTGCCAGCAGTGAAGTGACAGCGAACACCGGGGAGCTGTTTTTT	CASSEVTANTGELFF